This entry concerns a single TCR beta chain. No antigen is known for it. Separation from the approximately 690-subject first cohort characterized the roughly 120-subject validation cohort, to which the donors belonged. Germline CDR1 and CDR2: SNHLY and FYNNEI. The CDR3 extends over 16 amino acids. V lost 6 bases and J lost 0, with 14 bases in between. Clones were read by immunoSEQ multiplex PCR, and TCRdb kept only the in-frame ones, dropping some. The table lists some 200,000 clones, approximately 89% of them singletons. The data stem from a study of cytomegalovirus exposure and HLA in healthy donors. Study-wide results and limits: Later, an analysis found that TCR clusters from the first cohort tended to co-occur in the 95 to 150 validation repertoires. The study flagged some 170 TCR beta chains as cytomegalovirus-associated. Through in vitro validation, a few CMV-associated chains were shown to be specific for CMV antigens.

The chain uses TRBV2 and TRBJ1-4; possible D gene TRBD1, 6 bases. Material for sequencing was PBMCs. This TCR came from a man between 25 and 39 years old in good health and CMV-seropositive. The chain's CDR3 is CASRAGAHTTNEKLFF. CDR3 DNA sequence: TGTGCCAGCAGGGCAGGGGCACATACAACTAATGAAAAACTGTTTTTT. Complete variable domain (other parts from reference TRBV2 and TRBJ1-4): EPEVTQTPSHQVTQMGQEVILRCVPISNHLYFYWYRQILGQKVEFLVSFYNNEISEKSEIFDDQFSVERPDGSNFTLKIRSTKLEDSAMYFCASRAGAHTTNEKLFFGSGTQLSVL.